A single sample is the source of the 8 T cell receptor beta chains below, sequenced in a study of blood T cell repertoires in COVID-19. Clones were read by immunoSEQ multiplex PCR, and TCRdb kept only the in-frame ones, dropping some. The table has 150,000 to 200,000 clones, roughly 70% seen once. The sequenced sample was peripheral blood. These receptors were taken from an elderly woman with acute or convalescent COVID-19.

This clone was observed a handful of times. The genes are TRBV6-1 and TRBJ2-1, with D uncertain. This CDR3 region has 16 residues. V lost 2 bases and J lost 4, with 15 bases in between. Germline V gene lookup returns CDR1 MNHNS and CDR2 SASEGT. The CDR3 region is CASSEPYSSLYNEQFF. The CDR3 nucleotides read TGTGCCAGCAGTGAACCCTACAGCAGCTTATACAATGAGCAGTTCTTC.

The CDR3 here is CASSESQGVGGYTF. CDR3 in DNA: TGTGCCAGCAGTGAATCTCAGGGGGTGGGTGGCTACACCTTC. The chain is built from TRBV25-1 and TRBJ1-2, with 7 bases matching TRBD1. The CDR3 sequence is 14 residues long. Germline lookup yields CDR1 MGHDK and CDR2 SYGVNS. The trim removed 1 base at V and 7 bases at J, leaving 6 bases unmatched.

The chain couples TRBV18 to TRBJ2-2; D ambiguous. The V end lost 3 bases, the J end lost 3 bases, and 11 bases lay between the germline ends. This CDR3 spans 15 amino acids. Germline assignment: CDR1 KGHSH and CDR2 LQKENI. The chain's CDR3 is CASSPFSRDTGELFF. The CDR3 coding sequence is TGTGCCAGCTCACCCTTTAGTCGAGACACCGGGGAGCTGTTTTTT.

This clone was seen a handful of times. The chain couples TRBV5-1 to TRBJ2-5, with D maybe TRBD1 (5 bases). With 0 bases removed from V and 1 base from J, the gap between germline ends came to 10 bases. This CDR3 has 15 amino acids. Germline V gene data show CDR1 as SGHRS and CDR2 as YFSETQ. The CDR3 loop reads CASSLVSTGQETQYF. The CDR3, as DNA: TGCGCCAGCAGCTTGGTTTCAACAGGCCAAGAGACCCAGTACTTC.

As regards this clone: The sample contains more than one DNA sequence encoding this CDR3. V is TRBV11-2 and J is TRBJ1-6; unclear D gene. This CDR3 spans 14 amino acids. The ends were cut back, 0 bases at V and 4 bases at J, with 4 bases in the middle. Looked up from germline, CDR1 is SGHAT and CDR2 is FQNNGV. CDR3 coding DNA: TGTGCCAGCAGCTTAGACAGTTATAATTCACCCCTCCACTTT. Protein sequence: CASSLDSYNSPLHF.

This clone has only a few counts. The V call is TRBV29-1, the J call TRBJ1-2, with a possible D match to TRBD1 (6 bases). V was pared by 4 bases and J by 2 bases, with 11 bases between. The germline V gene has CDR1 SQVTM and CDR2 ANQGSEA. This CDR3 is built from 13 residues. CDR3 sequence reads: CSVGQATNYGYTF. The CDR3 DNA sequence: TGCAGCGTTGGACAGGCGACGAACTATGGCTACACCTTC.

The chain has TRBV11-2 and TRBJ2-3; D gene ambiguous. Germline V lookup: CDR1 SGHAT, CDR2 FQNNGV. With 6 bases removed from V and 2 bases from J, the gap between germline ends came to 12 bases. The CDR3 runs to 14 residues. Written as DNA, the CDR3 is TGTGCCAGCAGGGTTAGTGTTTCCACAGATACGCAGTATTTT. Translating gives CASRVSVSTDTQYF.

The sample holds one count of this clone. V usage is TRBV7-3 and J usage is TRBJ2-3, with 8 bases aligning to TRBD2. With V trimmed by 11 bases and J by 5 bases, 6 bases remained unmatched. The CDR3 totals 12 residues. In germline, CDR1 is SGHTA, CDR2 FQGTGA. The DNA of the CDR3 is TGTGCCTCAGCGGGAGAGGGAGATACGCAGTATTTT. This encodes CASAGEGDTQYF. The whole variable domain, remainder taken from reference TRBV7-3 and TRBJ2-3, is GAGVSQTPSNKVTEKGKYVELRCDPISGHTALYWYRQSLGQGPEFLIYFQGTGAADDSGLPNDRFFAVRPEGSVSTLKIQRTERGDSAVYLCASAGEGDTQYFGPGTRLTVL.